Listed below are T cell receptor beta chains from one sample, sequenced in a study of vaccination and CD4 T cells after COVID-19. These receptors' antigens are unknown. Via MiXCR, TCRdb re-called the PCR reads, giving one row per CDR3 protein. This table holds 8,500 to 14,000 distinct CDR3 sequences, roughly 40% found once. Sequencing was performed on CD4+ T cells from blood, cultured in vitro. All receptors come from a human donor who had recovered from COVID-19. The CDR3 runs from the conserved cysteine through the conserved F or W.

len,j_gene,v_gene,CDR3aa
18,TRBJ2-1,TRBV6-2/TRBV6-3,CASSYGQGALSSYNEQFF
16,TRBJ2-1,TRBV24-1,CATSKTGQSSYNEQFF
15,TRBJ2-7,TRBV20-1,CSARDRLAGINEQYF
16,TRBJ2-1,TRBV20-1,CSARDSQAGGYNEQFF
15,TRBJ2-5,TRBV7-2,CASSLPRAVGETQYF
13,TRBJ2-7,TRBV6-1,CASSGGNSYEQYF
15,TRBJ1-1,TRBV6-2/TRBV6-3,CASSYLPPPNTEAFF
16,TRBJ2-2,TRBV11-2,CASSFERAGDSGELFF
13,TRBJ1-4,TRBV27,CASSFMGNEKLFF
14,TRBJ1-2,TRBV20-1,CSASPGIPAYGYTF
16,TRBJ2-1,TRBV9,CASSVVSGRMYNEQFF
17,TRBJ1-6,TRBV6-1,CASSGQERGSYNSPLHF
14,TRBJ1-1,TRBV20-1,CSAMGGGKGTEAFF
13,TRBJ2-5,TRBV7-9,CASSRASTETQYF
19,TRBJ1-1,TRBV6-2/TRBV6-3,CASKVNLDRGQTGNTEAFF
16,TRBJ1-1,TRBV9,CASSPRGGRGNTEAFF